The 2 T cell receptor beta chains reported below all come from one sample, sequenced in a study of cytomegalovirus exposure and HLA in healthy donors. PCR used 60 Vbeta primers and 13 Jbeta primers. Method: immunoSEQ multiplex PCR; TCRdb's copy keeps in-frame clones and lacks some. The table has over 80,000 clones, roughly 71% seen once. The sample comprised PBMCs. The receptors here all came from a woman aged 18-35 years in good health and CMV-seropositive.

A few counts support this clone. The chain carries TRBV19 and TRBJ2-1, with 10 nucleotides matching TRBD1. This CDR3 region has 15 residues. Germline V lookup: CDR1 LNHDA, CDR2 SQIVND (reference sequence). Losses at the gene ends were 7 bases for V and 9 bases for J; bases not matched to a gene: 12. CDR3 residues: CASTNDRGRATEQFF. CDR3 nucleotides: TGTGCCAGTACAAATGACAGGGGGCGCGCCACTGAGCAGTTCTTC.

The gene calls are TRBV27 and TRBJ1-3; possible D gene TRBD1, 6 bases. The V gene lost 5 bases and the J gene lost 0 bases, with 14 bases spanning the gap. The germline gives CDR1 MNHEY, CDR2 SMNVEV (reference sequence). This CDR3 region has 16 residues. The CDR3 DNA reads TGTGCCAGCAGTAGATCGCAGGGGTCCTCTGGAAACACCATATATTTT. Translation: CASSRSQGSSGNTIYF.